This T cell receptor (beta chain) appears in the sequencing data of a study of cytomegalovirus exposure and HLA in healthy donors. This clone has just one count. Its antigen is still unknown. The V segment lost 5 bases and the J segment 7 bases; nucleotides outside the gene matches: 10. CDR1 SGHTA and CDR2 FQGNSA come from the germline V gene. The CDR3 extends over 15 amino acids. Study outcomes and limitations: Both high specificity and high sensitivity reportedly marked the classifier's diagnosis of cytomegalovirus status.

TCRdb keeps only in-frame clones here, not all; method: immunoSEQ multiplex PCR. The sample consists of 200,000 to 250,000 clones, more than 75% of them appearing once. The chain has TRBV7-2 and TRBJ2-1, with 8 bases matching TRBD2. The receptor comes from a young man in good health and CMV-seronegative. The specimen was PBMCs. CDR3 nucleotide sequence: TGTGCCAGCAGCCCAGCGGAGGGACTAGTTAATGAGCAGTTCTTC. Its protein is CASSPAEGLVNEQFF.